Following are 28 T cell receptor beta chains from one sample sequenced in a study of technical replicates of blood from a handful of donors. The method was immunoSEQ multiplex PCR; TCRdb's version includes in-frame clones alone and lacks a portion of them. The sample lists approximately 65,000 clones, approximately 86% seen once, with just over 5% in the top ten. Sequencing input: PBMCs. These receptors came from a human donor in good health. Some clones in this sample may be carry-over from other donors' samples.

This chain joins TRBV5-8 and TRBJ2-7; 9 bases fit TRBD2. Germline CDR1 and CDR2: SGHTS and YDEGEE. The CDR3 runs 14 residues. The junction had 4 bases not matched to a gene; V was cut back by 2 bases and J by 4 bases. The CDR3 protein is CASSFSGGLYEQYF. The CDR3 DNA is TGTGCCAGCAGCTTTAGCGGGGGTCTATACGAGCAGTACTTC.

The V and J genes are TRBV7-9 and TRBJ2-3, with unresolved D. CDR1 is SEHNR and CDR2 is FQNEAQ in the germline V gene (reference sequence). This CDR3 spans 11 amino acids. V gave up 0 bases and J gave up 9 bases, with 4 bases separating them. The CDR3, as DNA: TGTGCCAGCAGCTTAGCCAGAACGCAGTATTTT. This sequence encodes CASSLARTQYF.

This clone was recorded only once. The V and J genes are TRBV12-5 and TRBJ2-2; TRBD1 matches at 8 bases. Germline V gene sequence: CDR1 LGHNT, CDR2 FRNRAP. Unmatched junction bases numbered 9, after V lost 2 bases and J lost 1 base. There are 18 residues in the CDR3. CDR3 sequence: CASGLPGQGARNTGELFF. The CDR3 DNA sequence: TGTGCTAGTGGTTTGCCGGGGCAGGGGGCGCGGAACACCGGGGAGCTGTTTTTT.

The J gene is TRBJ2-3, the V gene TRBV6-6, with a tentative D call TRBD1 (5 bases). There are 12 residues in the CDR3. Per the germline V gene, CDR1 is MNHNY and CDR2 is SVGAGI (reference sequence). Trimming left V 5 bases short and J 5 bases short, with 8 bases between. Written as DNA, the CDR3 is TGTGCCAGCAGTCGACAGCAAGATACGCAGTATTTT. Its translation is CASSRQQDTQYF.

The V and J genes are TRBV4-3 and TRBJ1-5; tentative D call: TRBD1 (6 bases). The CDR3 is 13 amino acids. Trimming removed 0 bases from V and 7 bases from J, with 7 bases in between. Per the germline V gene, CDR1 is LGHNA and CDR2 is YSLEER. CDR3: CASSQDQGQPQHF. CDR3 DNA sequence: TGCGCCAGCAGCCAAGATCAGGGGCAGCCCCAGCATTTT.

The chain employs TRBV4-1 and TRBJ2-1; D remains ambiguous. Germline V CDR1 and CDR2: MGHRA, YSYEKL. The CDR3 contains 15 residues. Between the trimmed V and J ends, which lost 4 bases and 0 bases, there was a span of 10 bases. CDR3 DNA: TGCGCCAGCAGCCGAACACAGAGCTCCTACAATGAGCAGTTCTTC. As protein: CASSRTQSSYNEQFF.

The V and J genes are TRBV6-5 and TRBJ2-7; 8 bases line up with TRBD1. The V gene end was trimmed by 8 bases and the J gene end by 6 bases; junction bases not matched to a gene: 15. Germline CDR1 is MNHEY and CDR2 is SVGAGI. There are 15 residues in the CDR3. In nucleotides, the CDR3 is TGTGCCAGCGGGGAAAATTTCGGACAGGGTGCCGAGCAGTACTTC. This sequence encodes CASGENFGQGAEQYF.

The chain has TRBV9 and TRBJ2-3, with TRBD2 matching over 12 bases. V shed 0 bases, J shed 6 bases, and the junction held 8 bases outside the gene matches. This CDR3 has 17 residues. The germline CDR1 and CDR2 sequences are SGDLS and YYNGEE. The CDR3 DNA reads as TGTGCCAGCAGCGTAGTGGGGGGGACTAGCGGGCCGGATACGCAGTATTTT. This gives the protein CASSVVGGTSGPDTQYF.

The genes are TRBV5-1 and TRBJ2-7; D may be TRBD2 (5 bases). Germline assignment: CDR1 SGHRS and CDR2 YFSETQ. The CDR3 is made up of 14 amino acids. V dropped 4 bases and J dropped 3 bases, with 14 bases sitting between them. For the CDR3, the DNA is TGCGCCAGCAGCCTAGACGGACTCCTCTACGAGCAGTACTTC. The encoded protein is CASSLDGLLYEQYF.

The chain joins TRBV11-3 to TRBJ2-1, with a weak D call TRBD2 (5 bases). The germline V gene has CDR1 SGHNT and CDR2 YENEEA. This CDR3 spans 13 amino acids. V was cut by 1 base and J by 4 bases, with 5 bases left in between. CDR3 in amino acids: CASSLAGYNEQFF. For the CDR3, the DNA is TGTGCCAGCAGCTTAGCGGGGTACAATGAGCAGTTCTTC.

This clone was observed a few times. V gene TRBV9 combines with J gene TRBJ2-3; 7 bases fit TRBD2. The V gene's germline CDR1 is SGDLS and CDR2 YYNGEE. This CDR3 has 14 amino acids. J was trimmed by 6 bases and V by 4 bases; bases with no gene match: 8. CDR3 protein: CASSPGGGPDTQYF. The CDR3 nucleotides are TGTGCCAGCAGCCCCGGGGGAGGGCCGGATACGCAGTATTTT.

The chain carries TRBV15 and TRBJ1-3, with 7 bases matching TRBD1. The germline gives CDR1 LNHNV, CDR2 YYDKDF (reference sequence). V lost 4 bases, J lost 0 bases, and 3 bases stayed unmatched. CDR3 length: 15 residues. In DNA form, the CDR3 reads TGTGCCACCAGCAACCGACAGGGCTCTGGAAACACCATATATTTT. It encodes CATSNRQGSGNTIYF.

This chain connects TRBV6-1 to TRBJ2-7; possibly TRBD2 for D (5 bases). Trimming cost V 4 bases and J 7 bases, with 14 bases left between them. CDR3 length equals 13 residues. Per germline, CDR1 MNHNS and CDR2 SASEGT. The CDR3 bases are TGTGCCAGCAGTGCGGACTGGGCTAATGAGCAGTACTTC. Its protein product is CASSADWANEQYF.

This chain links TRBV7-9 with TRBJ2-5; TRBD2 matches 9 bases. V was pared by 3 bases and J by 4 bases, with 6 bases of the junction left unmatched. The CDR3 has 15 residues. Germline V gene lookup returns CDR1 SEHNR and CDR2 FQNEAQ (reference sequence). The CDR3 here is CASSLLAGDRETQYF. The CDR3 DNA sequence: TGTGCCAGCAGCTTGTTAGCGGGAGACAGAGAGACCCAGTACTTC.

The rearrangement uses TRBV6-6 and TRBJ1-5; TRBD1 matches at 8 bases. This CDR3 has 16 amino acids. With V trimmed by 2 bases and J by 7 bases, 10 bases remained unmatched. The germline CDR1 and CDR2 sequences are MNHNY and SVGAGI (reference sequence). The CDR3 reads CASSYVQGQGGQPQHF. The CDR3 bases are TGTGCCAGCAGTTACGTCCAAGGACAGGGTGGACAGCCCCAGCATTTT.

For the CDR3, the DNA is TGTGCCAGCAGTGTAGACAGGGGGGTCAATCAGCCCCAGCATTTT. Amino acids: CASSVDRGVNQPQHF. V usage is TRBV6-1 and J usage is TRBJ1-5; TRBD1 matches 9 bases. The CDR3 is 15 amino acids. From germline, CDR1 is MNHNS and CDR2 SASEGT. The V gene end was trimmed by 4 bases and the J gene end by 3 bases; junction bases not matched to a gene: 4.

The rearrangement links TRBV27 to TRBJ2-2; 13 positions match TRBD2. Losses at the gene ends were 5 bases for V and 3 bases for J; bases not matched to a gene: 15. The CDR3 length is 20 residues. Germline V gene lookup returns CDR1 MNHEY and CDR2 SMNVEV (reference sequence). Here the CDR3 reads CASSPRLAGGLFVYTGELFF. The CDR3 nucleotides are TGTGCCAGCAGTCCCAGACTAGCGGGAGGCCTTTTCGTTTACACCGGGGAGCTGTTTTTT.

The J gene is TRBJ1-2, the V gene TRBV6-6; 7 nucleotides match TRBD1. Trimming at V came to 2 bases and at J to 2 bases, leaving 5 bases not matched to a gene. This CDR3 contains 15 residues. Per germline, CDR1 MNHNY and CDR2 SVGAGI (reference sequence). The CDR3 DNA sequence: TGTGCCAGCAGTTACGAAAGGACAGGAAACTATGGCTACACCTTC. Amino acids: CASSYERTGNYGYTF.

This chain connects TRBV5-1 to TRBJ2-3; TRBD2 agrees at 14 bases. V was pared by 4 bases and J by 0 bases, with 4 bases of the junction left unmatched. The CDR3 extends over 17 amino acids. Germline lookup yields CDR1 SGHRS and CDR2 YFSETQ. The CDR3 nucleotides read TGCGCCAGCAGCATGACTAGCGGGAGGGCTAGCACAGATACGCAGTATTTT. This translates into CASSMTSGRASTDTQYF.

This chain uses TRBV30 with TRBJ1-2; no clear D. This CDR3 spans 13 amino acids. Germline assignment: CDR1 GTSNPN and CDR2 SVGIG (reference sequence). V lost 2 bases and J lost 2, with 9 bases in between. CDR3 DNA: TGTGCCTGGAGTATTGAGGGAAACTATGGCTACACCTTC. Its translation: CAWSIEGNYGYTF.

V is TRBV2 and J is TRBJ2-7; D is undetermined. The length of the CDR3 is 12 residues. Germline V gene sequence: CDR1 SNHLY, CDR2 FYNNEI. V dropped 4 bases and J dropped 0 bases, with 4 bases sitting between them. CDR3 bases: TGTGCCAGCAGTGTCCTCTCCTACGAGCAGTACTTC. Its translation: CASSVLSYEQYF.

The V call is TRBV5-4, the J call TRBJ1-2; TRBD1 might be the D (6 bases). The ends were cut back, 0 bases at V and 11 bases at J, with 23 bases in the middle. The CDR3 spans 16 residues. Germline V gives CDR1 SGHNT, CDR2 YYREEE (reference sequence). As DNA, the CDR3 is TGTGCCAGCAGCTTGGCCTTGGGGGCAAACATGGCGAGGTACACCTTC. This codes for CASSLALGANMARYTF.

J is TRBJ1-2 and V is TRBV29-1, with a possible D match to TRBD1 (5 bases). The germline V gene has CDR1 SQVTM and CDR2 ANQGSEA. This CDR3 has 14 amino acids. V was trimmed by 5 bases and J by 3 bases, leaving 16 bases between them. CDR3 in amino acids: CSVSGLASDYGYTF. CDR3 nucleotides: TGCAGCGTTTCGGGACTGGCCAGCGACTATGGCTACACCTTC. The full variable domain, rest sourced from reference TRBV29-1 and TRBJ1-2, is SAVISQKPSRDICQRGTSLTIQCQVDSQVTMMFWYRQQPGQSLTLIATANQGSEATYESGFVIDKFPISRPNLTFSTLTVSNMSPEDSSIYLCSVSGLASDYGYTFGSGTRLTVV.

V is TRBV30 and J is TRBJ2-5, with a weak D call TRBD1 (6 bases). Trimming removed 2 bases from V and 5 bases from J, with 18 bases in between. This CDR3 spans 15 amino acids. CDR1 and CDR2 from the germline V gene are GTSNPN and SVGIG (reference sequence). For the CDR3, the DNA is TGTGCCTGGAGTCTCCGGAGCCTAAGGGGGGAGACCCAGTACTTC. As protein: CAWSLRSLRGETQYF.

This clone was seen a single time. This chain links TRBV5-1 with TRBJ2-5; TRBD1 is a possible D gene (5 bases). The V end lost 0 bases, the J end lost 5 bases, and 20 bases lay between the germline ends. The length of the CDR3 is 17 residues. The germline CDR1 and CDR2 sequences are SGHRS and YFSETQ. Here the CDR3 reads CASSLEGGRRAGETQYF. CDR3 coding DNA: TGCGCCAGCAGCTTGGAAGGTGGTCGCAGGGCCGGCGAGACCCAGTACTTC.

The J gene is TRBJ1-5, the V gene TRBV4-3; a weak D match, TRBD1 (5 bases). The V end was cut by 0 bases, the J end by 0 bases, with 6 bases between. Germline assignment: CDR1 LGHNA and CDR2 YSLEER. CDR3 length equals 15 residues. CDR3 nucleotides: TGCGCCAGCAGCCAAGAGGGGGGTAGCAATCAGCCCCAGCATTTT. It encodes CASSQEGGSNQPQHF.

The chain carries TRBV6-5 and TRBJ1-2; tentatively, D is TRBD1 (5 bases). The CDR3 has 12 amino acids. V was pared by 7 bases and J by 8 bases, with 14 bases between. CDR1 MNHEY and CDR2 SVGAGI come from the germline V gene. CDR3 bases: TGTGCCAGCACCAGTTTGGGGCTCGGCTACACCTTC. As protein: CASTSLGLGYTF.

V usage is TRBV7-9 and J usage is TRBJ2-1; possibly TRBD2 for D (5 bases). The CDR3 has 15 residues. Germline loops: CDR1 SEHNR, CDR2 FQNEAQ (reference sequence). V lost 3 bases to trimming and J lost 7 bases, with 16 bases between them. Here the CDR3 DNA reads TGTGCCAGCAGCTTTTGGAGGATTAAGTCAAATGAGCAGTTCTTC. This encodes CASSFWRIKSNEQFF.